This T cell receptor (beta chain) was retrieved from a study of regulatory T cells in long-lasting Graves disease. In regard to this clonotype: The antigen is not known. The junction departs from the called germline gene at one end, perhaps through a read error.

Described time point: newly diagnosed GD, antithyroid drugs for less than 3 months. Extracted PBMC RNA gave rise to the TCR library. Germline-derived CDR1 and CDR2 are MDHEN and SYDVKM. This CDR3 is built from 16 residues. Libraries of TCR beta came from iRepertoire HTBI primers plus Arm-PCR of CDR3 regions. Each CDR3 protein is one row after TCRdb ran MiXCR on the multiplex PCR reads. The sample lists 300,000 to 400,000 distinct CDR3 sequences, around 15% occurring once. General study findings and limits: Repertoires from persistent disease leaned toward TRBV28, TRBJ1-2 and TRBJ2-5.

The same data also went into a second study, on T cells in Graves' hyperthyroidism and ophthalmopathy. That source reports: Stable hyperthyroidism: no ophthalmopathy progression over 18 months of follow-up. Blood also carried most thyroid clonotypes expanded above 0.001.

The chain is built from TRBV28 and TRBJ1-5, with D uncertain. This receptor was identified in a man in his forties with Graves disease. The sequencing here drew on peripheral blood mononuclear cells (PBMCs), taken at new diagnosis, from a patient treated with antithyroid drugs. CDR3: CVSSLEEGRSNQPQHF. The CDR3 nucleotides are TGTGTCAGCAGTTTAGAGGAGGGCAGGAGCAATCAGCCCCAGCATTTT.